This TCR beta chain was observed in a study of multiple sclerosis patients with progressive multifocal leukoencephalopathy. Germline V gene data show CDR1 as MDHEN and CDR2 as SYDVKM. The V and J ends lost 5 bases and 5 bases, in that order; junction bases with no gene match: 6. This CDR3 is built from 14 residues. Profiled with immunoSEQ multiplex PCR; TCRdb holds only in-frame clones, not every one. The sample consists of around 30,000 clones, approximately 89% of them appearing once. To note about this clone: Its antigen is not identified.

Findings and caveats of the study: Findings may reflect JC virus infection or just general immunocompromise.

Time point: 5 to 6 months of natalizumab therapy. V and J are TRBV28 and TRBJ2-7; TRBD1 matches 10 bases. The sequenced sample was PBMCs, obtained from a patient treated with natalizumab. The TCR originated in a human donor with multiple sclerosis. The CDR3 nucleotides read TGTGCCAGCAGTCCCCCCGGGACAGGGGACGAGCAGTACTTC. This encodes CASSPPGTGDEQYF.